A single sample gave rise to the 30 T cell receptor beta chains below, sequenced in a study of molecular identifiers for immune sequencing clone quantification. TCRdb redid the calling of the PCR reads with MiXCR, one entry per CDR3 protein. The sample lists approximately 680,000 distinct CDR3 sequences; about 25% were seen once. The sequencing sample was made of naive CD8+ T cells from blood, with Jurkat cell RNA spiked in. Noted subset: FACS-sorted CD8+CD4-CCR7+CD45RA+ naive T cells. The receptors originated from a human donor in good health. Some libraries in this study had Jurkat cell RNA spiked in.

About this clonotype itself: One base away lies a much larger clone, so this may be a sequencing read error. The chain is built from TRBV29-1 and TRBJ2-5; D gene uncertain. CDR3 length equals 12 residues. The ends were cut back, 0 bases at V and 7 bases at J, with 9 bases in the middle. Looked up from germline, CDR1 is SQVTM and CDR2 is ANQGSEA. CDR3 loop: CSVEEGGPTQYF. DNA for the CDR3: TGCAGCGTTGAAGAAGGTGGGCCGACCCAGTACTTC.

This clonotype was counted between two and nine times. This chain connects TRBV11-2 to TRBJ2-7; 10 positions agree with TRBD2. Germline values: CDR1 SGHAT, CDR2 FQNNGV. The CDR3 has 18 residues. V trimming: 4 bases; J trimming: 3 bases; junction bases outside the gene matches: 15. The CDR3, as DNA: TGTGCCAGCAGCTCGAACCGTTACGGACTAGCGGTAGACTACGAGCAGTACTTC. Protein: CASSSNRYGLAVDYEQYF.

Only a few counts were recorded for this clonotype. V usage is TRBV13 and J usage is TRBJ2-5; 7 bases align to TRBD1. V shed 5 bases and J 1 base; nucleotides not matched to a gene: 7. The CDR3 loop spans 15 amino acids. In germline, CDR1 is PRHDT, CDR2 FYEKMQ (reference sequence). CDR3 coding DNA: TGTGCCAGCAGCACGAGGGGACAGCTCCAAGAGACCCAGTACTTC. It yields the protein CASSTRGQLQETQYF.

The sample holds many counts of this clonotype. V is TRBV7-9 and J is TRBJ2-3; TRBD1 aligns across 7 bases. This CDR3 region has 16 residues. V lost 5 bases to trimming and J lost 1 base; unmatched junction nucleotides: 9. Germline assignment: CDR1 SEHNR and CDR2 FQNEAQ (reference sequence). In DNA, the CDR3 is TGTGCCAGCAGCGTGACAGGGCCCCCCGGCACAGATACGCAGTATTTT. As protein: CASSVTGPPGTDTQYF.

The chain is built from TRBV30 and TRBJ1-2, with D uncertain. CDR3 length: 15 residues. The V end was cut by 0 bases, the J end by 0 bases, with 11 bases between. Germline loops: CDR1 GTSNPN, CDR2 SVGIG (reference sequence). The CDR3 DNA reads as TGTGCCTGGAGTGTATTCCAGCTGACTAACTATGGCTACACCTTC. Translated, it gives CAWSVFQLTNYGYTF.

This clonotype appeared a single time. The chain couples TRBV2 to TRBJ2-7; D assignment may be TRBD1 or TRBD2 (5 bases each). The CDR3 has 15 amino acids. V was pared by 3 bases and J by 1 base, with 13 bases between. The germline V gene has CDR1 SNHLY and CDR2 FYNNEI. The CDR3 DNA reads as TGTGCCAGCAGTGATGTTGGGACCCCATCCTACGAGCAGTACTTC. Protein product: CASSDVGTPSYEQYF.

The chain carries TRBV4-1 and TRBJ2-1; 9 bases line up with TRBD2. Germline CDR1 reads MGHRA; CDR2 reads YSYEKL. After removal of 0 bases from V and 6 bases from J, the junction contained 9 bases not matched to a gene. CDR3 length: 17 amino acids. CDR3 in amino acids: CASSQEDPGLASNEQFF. The CDR3 nucleotides are TGCGCCAGCAGCCAAGAAGACCCGGGACTAGCTTCCAATGAGCAGTTCTTC.

In regard to this clonotype: Being one base from a much bigger clone, this may be a read error. J is TRBJ2-2 and V is TRBV6-2 or TRBV6-3; TRBD1 or TRBD2 may be the D gene (5 bases each). CDR1 MNHEY and CDR2 SVGEGT come from the germline V gene. The CDR3 contains 13 residues. CDR3 sequence: CSSSPGLTGELFF. CDR3 DNA: TGTTCCAGCAGCCCGGGGCTTACCGGGGAGCTGTTTTTT.

This clonotype was counted many times. V is TRBV7-3 and J is TRBJ1-1; no firm D call. The length of the CDR3 is 14 residues. Germline V CDR1 and CDR2: SGHTA, FQGTGA. V was shortened by 1 base and J by 5 bases, with 11 bases between the two germline ends. The CDR3 loop reads CASSLSRGGTEAFF. The CDR3 DNA reads as TGTGCCAGCAGCTTAAGCCGGGGAGGGACTGAAGCTTTCTTT.

The table lists this clonotype with many counts. This chain connects TRBV19 to TRBJ1-1; D is ambiguous. In germline, CDR1 is LNHDA, CDR2 SQIVND (reference sequence). Trimming cost V 5 bases and J 3 bases, with 10 bases left between them. The CDR3 contains 13 residues. The CDR3 DNA reads TGTGCCAGTAGTTTTCTGGGAGACACTGAAGCTTTCTTT. It specifies CASSFLGDTEAFF.

The chain uses TRBV13 and TRBJ2-1, with D possibly TRBD2 on 7 matching bases. The V end was cut by 8 bases, the J end by 6 bases, with 14 bases between. Germline loops: CDR1 PRHDT, CDR2 FYEKMQ (reference sequence). This CDR3 contains 13 residues. CDR3 nucleotides: TGTGCCAGCGAGGGGGGGGGCCTCAATGAGCAGTTCTTC. It encodes CASEGGGLNEQFF.

The V and J genes are TRBV19 and TRBJ2-7; TRBD2 aligns across 7 bases. Germline lookup yields CDR1 LNHDA and CDR2 SQIVND (reference sequence). The CDR3 is 13 amino acids. The trim removed 5 bases at V and 9 bases at J, leaving 10 bases unmatched. DNA for the CDR3: TGTGCCAGTAGTGCGGGAGTCCGGGGCGGGCAGTACTTC. As protein: CASSAGVRGGQYF. The whole variable domain, filled in from reference TRBV19 and TRBJ2-7, reads DGGITQSPKYLFRKEGQNVTLSCEQNLNHDAMYWYRQDPGQGLRLIYYSQIVNDFQKGDIAEGYSVSREKKESFPLTVTSAQKNPTAFYLCASSAGVRGGQYFGPGTRLTVT.

As regards this clonotype: A much larger clone sits a single nucleotide away, making a read error possible. The chain employs TRBV4-1 and TRBJ1-1; no clear D gene. The CDR3 runs to 14 residues. The germline CDR1 and CDR2 sequences are MGHRA and YSYEKL. The CDR3 protein is CVSSQERMNTEAFF. DNA of the CDR3: TGCGTCAGCAGCCAAGAACGGATGAACACTGAAGCTTTCTTT.

This clonotype was recorded many times. This chain joins TRBV4-3 and TRBJ2-7, with TRBD1 as a possible D gene (5 bases). CDR1 is LGHNA and CDR2 is YSLEER in the germline V gene. The CDR3 is 16 amino acids. V was shortened by 0 bases and J by 2 bases, with 14 bases between the two germline ends. The CDR3 sequence is CASSQDRDLGAYEQYF. Written as DNA, the CDR3 is TGCGCCAGCAGCCAAGATCGAGACCTAGGGGCCTACGAGCAGTACTTC.

A remark on this clonotype: This may stem from a read error, because a much larger clone lies one nucleotide away. The chain is built from TRBV4-1 and TRBJ2-7, with D possibly TRBD1 on 7 matching bases. Germline CDR1 is MGHRA and CDR2 is YSYEKL. The length of the CDR3 is 15 residues. The V end lost 1 base, the J end lost 5 bases, and 15 bases lay between the germline ends. CDR3 loop: CASSQVGGGCDEQYF. In nucleotides, the CDR3 is TGCGCCAGCAGCCAAGTTGGAGGGGGCTGTGACGAGCAGTACTTC.

This clonotype occurred many times. The chain joins TRBV12-3 or TRBV12-4 to TRBJ2-1; 7 bases are shared with TRBD1. The CDR3 contains 15 residues. The ends lost 6 bases at V and 1 base at J; junction bases unmatched: 6. CDR3 residues: CASRPDRVSYNEQFF. DNA for the CDR3: TGTGCCAGCAGGCCTGACAGGGTATCCTACAATGAGCAGTTCTTC.

Concerning this clonotype: A much bigger clone sits one base away, suggesting this may be a read error. The genes are TRBV24-1 and TRBJ2-5; the D gene is possibly TRBD1 (6 bases). Looked up from germline, CDR1 is KGHDR and CDR2 is SFDVKD. V was trimmed by 7 bases and J by 1 base, leaving 15 bases between them. This CDR3 is 15 amino acids long. The CDR3 sequence is CATRDALDSQETQYF. In DNA, the CDR3 is TGTGCCACCAGAGACGCCTTGGACAGCCAAGAGACCCAGTACTTC.

The chain links TRBV13 to TRBJ2-3; 8 bases line up with TRBD1. Germline trimming cut 6 bases from V and 2 bases from J; bases unmatched to any gene: 10. The CDR3 is made up of 16 amino acids. The V gene's germline CDR1 is PRHDT and CDR2 FYEKMQ (reference sequence). The CDR3 here is CASSYTTGADTDTQYF. The CDR3 DNA is TGTGCCAGCAGTTACACGACAGGGGCCGACACAGATACGCAGTATTTT.

This clonotype turned up a few times. This chain connects TRBV7-9 to TRBJ1-1, with D possibly being TRBD1 (5 bases). Between the trimmed V and J ends, which lost 4 bases and 6 bases, there was a span of 12 bases. CDR3 size: 13 residues. Germline V lookup: CDR1 SEHNR, CDR2 FQNEAQ (reference sequence). The CDR3 DNA reads TGTGCCAGCAGCTACCAGGGATCCCCTGAAGCTTTCTTT. Amino acid sequence: CASSYQGSPEAFF.

In this sample, this clonotype turned up many times. The gene calls are TRBV11-2 and TRBJ2-5; D uncertain. With 4 bases removed from V and 0 bases from J, the gap between germline ends came to 9 bases. Germline CDR1 is SGHAT and CDR2 is FQNNGV. The CDR3 is 14 residues long. CDR3 DNA sequence: TGTGCCAGCAGCTCAAATATGTACCAAGAGACCCAGTACTTC. It translates to CASSSNMYQETQYF.

Comments on this clonotype: This may be a read error, as it is one base from a much larger clone. This chain connects TRBV7-9 to TRBJ2-7; the match to TRBD1 covers 8 bases. V shed 5 bases and J 5 bases; nucleotides not matched to a gene: 8. Looked up from germline, CDR1 is SEHNR and CDR2 is FQNEAQ (reference sequence). The CDR3 contains 14 residues. This CDR3 reads CASSKGRGHDEQYF. The CDR3 bases are TGTGCCAGCAGCAAGGGCAGGGGGCACGACGAGCAGTACTTC.

As for this clonotype: This may arise from a read error, as a much more abundant clone is one base away. The chain couples TRBV3-1 to TRBJ2-3; D gene unclear. In germline, CDR1 is LGHDT, CDR2 YNNKEL (reference sequence). CDR3 length: 12 amino acids. The CDR3: CASSQVLDTPYF. In nucleotides, the CDR3 is TGTGCCAGCAGCCAAGTTCTAGATACGCCGTATTTT.

The chain combines TRBV25-1 with TRBJ2-7; D is unresolved. Germline V gene sequence: CDR1 MGHDK, CDR2 SYGVNS. V was cut by 6 bases and J by 5 bases, with 14 bases left in between. The CDR3 is 13 amino acids. The CDR3 loop is CASRDSSAHEQYF. The DNA for the CDR3 is TGTGCCAGCAGGGATAGCTCGGCCCACGAGCAGTACTTC.

In the case of this clonotype: This could be a read error, since a much larger clone is one nucleotide away. The V gene is TRBV29-1, the J gene TRBJ2-7; the D gene is possibly TRBD1 (5 bases). Trimming took 0 bases from V and 2 from J, leaving 11 bases between them. Germline assignment: CDR1 SQVTM and CDR2 ANQGSEA. CDR3 length: 14 residues. Here the CDR3 DNA reads TGCAGCGTTGAAGAAGGGGCAGAGACCTACGAGCAGTACTTC. Translated: CSVEEGAETYEQYF.

CDR3: CASSQPGHITDTQYF. DNA for the CDR3: TGCGCCAGCAGCCAACCGGGACACATAACAGATACGCAGTATTTT. The chain is built from TRBV4-1 and TRBJ2-3, with a possible D match to TRBD1 (6 bases). CDR1 MGHRA and CDR2 YSYEKL come from the germline V gene. This CDR3 contains 15 residues. Deletions cut 2 bases from V and 3 bases from J, with 12 bases between.

Many counts were recorded for this clonotype. This chain uses TRBV5-6 with TRBJ2-7, with D perhaps assigned TRBD1 or TRBD2 (5 bases each). Germline V gene data show CDR1 as SGHDT and CDR2 as YYEEEE. This CDR3 has 14 amino acids. V lost 3 bases, J lost 5 bases, and 15 bases lay in between. The CDR3 region is CASSSRGVLNEQYF. The CDR3 DNA follows: TGTGCCAGCAGCTCGAGAGGGGTCCTTAACGAGCAGTACTTC.

This clonotype has only a few counts. J is TRBJ2-7 and V is TRBV5-4; 11 nucleotides match TRBD1. CDR3 length: 15 amino acids. The trim removed 4 bases at V and 5 bases at J, leaving 8 bases unmatched. CDR1 is SGHNT, CDR2 YYREEE, per germline (reference sequence). The DNA of the CDR3 is TGTGCCAGCAGCCTACTCGGACAGGGGGCGAACGAGCAGTACTTC. Protein: CASSLLGQGANEQYF. Combining the CDR3 with reference TRBV5-4 and TRBJ2-7 gives the whole variable domain ETGVTQSPTHLIKTRGQQVTLRCSSQSGHNTVSWYQQALGQGPQFIFQYYREEENGRGNFPPRFSGLQFPNYSSELNVNALELDDSALYLCASSLLGQGANEQYFGPGTRLTVT.

The rearrangement uses TRBV27 and TRBJ2-1; D not certain. The CDR3 contains 15 residues. The germline CDR1 and CDR2 sequences are MNHEY and SMNVEV (reference sequence). V lost 5 bases to trimming and J lost 1 base, with 12 bases between them. CDR3 DNA: TGTGCCAGCAGTCCCGCCGGCGTGTCCTACAATGAGCAGTTCTTC. Amino acids: CASSPAGVSYNEQFF.

This clonotype was recorded at least ten times. This CDR3 reads CASRMGPGELFF. The DNA of the CDR3 is TGCGCCAGCAGAATGGGTCCCGGGGAGCTGTTTTTT. V usage is TRBV4-1 and J usage is TRBJ2-2; the D is unclear. Per the germline V gene, CDR1 is MGHRA and CDR2 is YSYEKL. Deletions cut 6 bases from V and 6 bases from J, with 8 bases between. This CDR3 has 12 amino acids.

About this clonotype: A clone one base away is much larger, so this may be a read error. As the CDR3 is not closed by the conserved phenylalanine or tryptophan, this likely results from a read error. The chain couples TRBV28 to TRBJ1-5; D may be TRBD1 (5 bases). The CDR3 has 16 amino acids. Germline CDR1 and CDR2: MDHEN and SYDVKM. Trimming took off 2 bases at V and 3 bases at J, with 14 bases between the two ends. CDR3 bases: TGTGCCAGCAGTTTACCCCCGGGGGAACCCAATCAGCCCCAGCATTTA. It is translated as CASSLPPGEPNQPQHL.